This entry features one T cell receptor (beta chain) sequence. The sample comes from a study of blood T cell repertoires in COVID-19. Looking at the study overall: Acute-phase and convalescent COVID-19 samples originated in the United States, Italy and Spain. PBMCs, B-cell-depleted T cells, or T cells provided the cDNA or gDNA that made up the material.

Methods used by the authors: Reference gene primer amplification in the assay estimated nucleated cell counts. The data were produced by immunoSEQ multiplex PCR, yet TCRdb's version contains in-frame clones alone and is incomplete. V, J and clone size reflect that table, while D and trimming were determined from the DNA. The repertoire has tens of thousands of clones, about 87% of them found once; the top ten carry roughly 13%. V was cut by 3 bases and J by 7 bases, with 13 bases left in between. CDR3 length: 14 amino acids. Germline V gene data show CDR1 as MRHNA and CDR2 as SNTAGT. This TCR was sampled from a man older than 75 with acute or convalescent COVID-19. Sequencing was done on a sample of peripheral blood. V is TRBV6-4 and J is TRBJ1-5, with TRBD1 as a possible D gene (6 bases). This CDR3 reads CASSEQTGMQPQHF. As DNA, the CDR3 is TGTGCCAGCAGTGAGCAAACAGGGATGCAGCCCCAGCATTTT.